This T cell receptor beta chain came from a study of blood T cell repertoires in COVID-19. Study-wide background: Researchers got acute and convalescent COVID-19 samples from the United States, Italy and Spain.

TCRdb's table, derived via immunoSEQ multiplex PCR, lists solely in-frame clones and lacks some. The sample lists 350,000 to 450,000 clones, more than 80% occurring once. Germline CDR1 reads LNHDA; CDR2 reads SQIVND (reference sequence). This CDR3 contains 14 residues. Trimming shortened V by 5 bases and J by 2 bases, and 12 bases separated the two germline ends. The V and J genes are TRBV19 and TRBJ1-2; D is perhaps TRBD1 (6 bases). This receptor was identified in a man aged 30 to 45 who had recovered from COVID-19. Sequencing input: PBMCs or T cells enriched from blood (not recorded which). The CDR3 sequence: CASSPGGGNYGYTF. CDR3 sequence (DNA): TGTGCCAGTAGTCCGGGAGGGGGAAACTATGGCTACACCTTC. Supplemented by reference TRBV19 and TRBJ1-2, the full variable domain reads DGGITQSPKYLFRKEGQNVTLSCEQNLNHDAMYWYRQDPGQGLRLIYYSQIVNDFQKGDIAEGYSVSREKKESFPLTVTSAQKNPTAFYLCASSPGGGNYGYTFGSGTRLTVV.